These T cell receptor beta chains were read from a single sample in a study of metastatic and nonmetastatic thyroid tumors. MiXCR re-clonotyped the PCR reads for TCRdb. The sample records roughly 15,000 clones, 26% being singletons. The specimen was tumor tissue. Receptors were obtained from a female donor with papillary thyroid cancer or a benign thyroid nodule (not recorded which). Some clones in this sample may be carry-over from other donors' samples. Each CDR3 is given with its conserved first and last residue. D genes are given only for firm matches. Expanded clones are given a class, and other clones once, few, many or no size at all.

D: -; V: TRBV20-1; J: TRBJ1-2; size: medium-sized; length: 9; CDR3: CSARGGYTF; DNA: TGCAGTGCTAGAGGTGGCTACACCTTC
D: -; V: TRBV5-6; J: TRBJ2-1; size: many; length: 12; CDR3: CASSLYRNEQFF; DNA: TGTGCCAGCAGCTTGTATCGCAATGAGCAGTTCTTC
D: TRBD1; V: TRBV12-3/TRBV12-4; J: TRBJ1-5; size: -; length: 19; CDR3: CASSFYPVQGADSNHPQHF; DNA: TGTGCCAGCAGTTTCTATCCGGTACAGGGGGCTGATAGCAATCATCCCCAGCATTTT
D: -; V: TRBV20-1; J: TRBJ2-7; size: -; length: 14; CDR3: CSARDPIWGYEQYF; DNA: TGCAGTGCTAGAGATCCTATCTGGGGGTACGAGCAGTACTTC
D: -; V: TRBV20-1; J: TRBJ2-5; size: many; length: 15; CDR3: CSAHHPAKEAETQYF; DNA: TGCAGTGCCCATCACCCAGCGAAGGAGGCGGAGACCCAGTACTTC
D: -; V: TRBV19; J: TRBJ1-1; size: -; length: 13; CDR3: CASSEHMNTEAFF; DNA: TGTGCCAGTAGTGAACACATGAACACTGAAGCTTTCTTT
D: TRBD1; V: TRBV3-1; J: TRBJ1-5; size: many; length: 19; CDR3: CASSQGRDSKTYSNQPQHF; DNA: TGTGCCAGCAGCCAAGGCCGGGACAGCAAAACCTATAGCAATCAGCCCCAGCATTTT
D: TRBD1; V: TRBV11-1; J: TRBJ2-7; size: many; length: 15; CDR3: CASSLVGGANYEQYF; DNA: TGTGCCAGCAGCTTAGTAGGGGGCGCGAACTACGAGCAGTACTTC
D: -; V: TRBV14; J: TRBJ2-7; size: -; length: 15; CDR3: CASSHQGSGHHEQYF; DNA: TGTGCCAGCAGCCATCAGGGATCAGGGCATCACGAGCAGTACTTC
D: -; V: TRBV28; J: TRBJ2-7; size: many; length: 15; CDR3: CASSSWRDTVHEQYF; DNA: TGTGCCAGCAGTTCTTGGCGGGACACGGTCCACGAGCAGTACTTC
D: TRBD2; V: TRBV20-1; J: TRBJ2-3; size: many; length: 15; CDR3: CSAASGTSATDTQYF; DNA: TGCAGTGCTGCTTCCGGGACTAGCGCCACAGATACGCAGTATTTT
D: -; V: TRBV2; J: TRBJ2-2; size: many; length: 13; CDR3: CASSGGAPGELFF; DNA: TGTGCCAGCAGTGGGGGGGCCCCCGGGGAGCTGTTTTTT
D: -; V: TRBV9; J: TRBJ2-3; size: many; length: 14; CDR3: CASSVEPFTDTQYF; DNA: TGTGCCAGCAGCGTAGAGCCTTTCACAGATACGCAGTATTTT
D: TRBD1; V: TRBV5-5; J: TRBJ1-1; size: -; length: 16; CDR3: CASSLMGQPGVGEAFF; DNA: TGTGCCAGCAGCTTAATGGGACAGCCAGGGGTAGGTGAAGCTTTCTTT
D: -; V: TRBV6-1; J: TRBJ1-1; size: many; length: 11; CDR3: CASSPTWEAFF; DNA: TGTGCCAGCAGCCCGACCTGGGAAGCTTTCTTT
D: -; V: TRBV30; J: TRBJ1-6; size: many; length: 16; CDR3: CAWGGGPSSYNSPLHF; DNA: TGTGCCTGGGGGGGGGGGCCGAGCTCCTATAATTCACCCCTCCACTTT
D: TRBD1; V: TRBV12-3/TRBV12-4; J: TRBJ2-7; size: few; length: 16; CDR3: CASSTAPVQGAGEQYF; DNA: TGTGCCAGCAGTACCGCTCCGGTACAGGGGGCGGGAGAGCAATACTTC
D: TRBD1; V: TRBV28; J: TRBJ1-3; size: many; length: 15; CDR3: CASRPGRGSGNTIYF; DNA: TGTGCCAGCAGGCCTGGCAGGGGGTCTGGAAACACCATATATTTT
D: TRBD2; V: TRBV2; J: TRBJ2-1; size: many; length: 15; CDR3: CASSDQAGAYNEQFF; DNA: TGTGCCAGCAGTGATCAGGCGGGAGCCTACAATGAGCAGTTCTTC
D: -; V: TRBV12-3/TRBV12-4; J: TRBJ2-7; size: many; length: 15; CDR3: CASGGPLSNLGEQYF; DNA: TGTGCCAGCGGGGGGCCACTTTCCAACCTCGGCGAGCAGTACTTC
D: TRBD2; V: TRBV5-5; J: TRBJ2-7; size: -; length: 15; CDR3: CASSSSSVGGYEQYF; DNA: TGTGCCAGCAGCTCGTCCAGCGTGGGGGGGTACGAGCAGTACTTC
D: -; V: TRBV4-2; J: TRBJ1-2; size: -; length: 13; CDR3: CASSQGAWYGYTF; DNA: TGTGCCAGCAGTCAAGGGGCCTGGTATGGCTACACCTTC
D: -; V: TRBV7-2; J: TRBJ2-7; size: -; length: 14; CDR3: CASSLTGYSYEQYF; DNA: TGTGCCAGCAGCTTAACAGGATACTCCTACGAGCAGTACTTC